This T cell receptor beta chain came from a study of CD8+ T cells in alopecia areata (dated by TCRdb to the late 2010s). For the study in its entirety: The treated patients took part in an open-label pilot trial in which moderate-to-severe alopecia areata was treated with oral tofacitinib at 5 to 10 mg twice daily. Tofacitinib was given for 6 to 18 months, followed by 6 months of follow-up off drug to assess delayed response and recurrence. The SALT score, which quantifies the percentage of affected scalp surface area, was used to measure disease severity in treated patients. High-throughput TCRbeta sequencing was used to examine T cell clonal expansion in alopecia areata in both the C3H/HeJ mouse model and human patients. In humans, TCRbeta sequencing was performed on scalp tissue and on sorted CD4+ and CD8+ peripheral blood T cells from healthy controls and from patients with patchy or totalis/universalis alopecia areata. Tofacitinib-treated patients had biopsies at baseline and at 4 and 24 weeks of treatment, with a later scalp biopsy in several patients. Scalp clonality was compared across normal scalp (n=4), patchy alopecia areata scalp (n=8), and alopecia totalis/universalis scalp (n=8). RNA came from the PAXgene miRNA kit for fixed scalp, the miRNeasy kit for PBMCs, and the RNeasy kit for mouse skin. Amplification of TCRbeta CDR3 regions was done by immunoSEQ multiplex PCR using 35 Vbeta forward primers and 13 Jbeta reverse primers. The research as a whole found: Scalp TCR repertoire analysis is complicated because resident alphabeta T cells in normal human skin are also sequenced, whereas mouse skin is dominated by gammadelta T cells. Compared with mice, TCR sequences shared between patients were less clear, possibly partly because of HLA diversity across the patient population. The treated cohort was small, with a single nonresponder, so links between baseline CD8+ expansion and response need larger studies. Higher clonality and more expanded CD8+ clones were observed in lesional scalp than in normal scalp, particularly in alopecia totalis/universalis, a finding suggestive of antigenic drive. Scalp clonality and the number of expanded CD8+ clones among the top 100 scalp clones were significantly decreased by tofacitinib. During tofacitinib treatment, many expanded lesional clones remained in scalp and blood, and this persistence may partly explain relapse after treatment is stopped.

Notes on this clone: Its antigen is currently not known. Base qualities are not recorded, but no much larger clone differs from it by a single base.

The V and J ends are trimmed by 3 bases and 6 bases, leaving 9 bases between them. The germline V gene specifies SGHDT as CDR1 and YYEEEE as CDR2. The CDR3 spans 13 residues, from the cysteine through the phenylalanine. The read is trimmed to its CDR3 DNA, 39 bases read in frame from base 1. The receptor library was made with the immunoSEQ multiplex PCR assay. To provide template for TCR sequencing, every sample had RNA extracted and reverse transcribed into cDNA. First-strand cDNA was synthesized with SuperScript III using a 2:1 mix of oligo-dT and random hexamers. Amplification bias was assessed with a synthetic immune receptor repertoire, and residual bias was removed computationally. The original methods were these. Raw reads were preprocessed for error removal, and CDR3 was defined according to IMGT conventions as running from the conserved cysteine to phenylalanine. Clonality was computed as 1 minus the Shannon entropy, with the entropy normalized by log2 of the number of productive unique TCRs. Scalp TCRbeta sequences were cross-referenced with sorted blood CD4 and CD8 repertoires so that the CD4 or CD8 identity of scalp clones could be inferred. In its TCRdb copy, this immuneACCESS table keeps in-frame sequences only and misses some clones. Where compared with another copy, unresolved V genes explain less than half of these, and the others have no known cause. V and J calls and clone size follow that table, whereas D and trimming were derived from the DNA. In all, the sample holds roughly 150,000 clones, and 45% to 60% of those were seen once. About a sixth of the sample is in the top ten clones.

Sample time point, as interpreted from the label and publication: roughly 27 days on oral tofacitinib. This specimen's treatment or condition label, per the study, means: oral pan-JAK inhibitor, 5-10 mg twice daily. Peripheral blood and lesional scalp punch biopsies were obtained from patients with alopecia areata. PBMCs were isolated by density centrifugation and stained for CD3, CD4 and CD8, after which CD4+ and CD8+ T cells were sorted on a FACSAria. This clonotype was sampled from a human donor with alopecia areata. The chain links TRBV5-6 with TRBJ2-2; the D segment cannot be called with confidence. The sample was CD8+ T cells sorted from blood, taken at week 4, from a patient treated with tofacitinib. The CDR3 reads as follows: CASSSQGPGELFF. The nucleotides read TGTGCCAGCAGCTCCCAAGGACCCGGGGAGCTGTTTTTT.